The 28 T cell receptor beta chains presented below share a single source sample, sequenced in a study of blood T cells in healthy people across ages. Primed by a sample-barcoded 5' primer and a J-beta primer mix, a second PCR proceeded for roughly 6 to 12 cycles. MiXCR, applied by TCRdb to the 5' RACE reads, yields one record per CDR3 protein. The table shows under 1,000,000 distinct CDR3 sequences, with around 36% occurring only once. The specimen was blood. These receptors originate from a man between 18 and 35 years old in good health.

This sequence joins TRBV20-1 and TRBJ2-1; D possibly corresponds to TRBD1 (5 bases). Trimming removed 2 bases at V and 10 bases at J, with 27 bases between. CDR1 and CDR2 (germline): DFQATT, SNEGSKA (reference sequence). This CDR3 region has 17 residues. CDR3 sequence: CSARLRVGRRATYEQFF. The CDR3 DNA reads TGCAGTGCTAGACTAAGGGTTGGTCGCAGGGCGACCTACGAGCAGTTCTTC.

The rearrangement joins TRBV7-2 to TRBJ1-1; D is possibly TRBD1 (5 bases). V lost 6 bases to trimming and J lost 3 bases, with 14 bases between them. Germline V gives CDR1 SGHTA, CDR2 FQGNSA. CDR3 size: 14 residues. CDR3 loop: CASRGGESDTEAFF. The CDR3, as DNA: TGTGCCAGCAGGGGGGGTGAAAGTGACACTGAAGCTTTCTTT.

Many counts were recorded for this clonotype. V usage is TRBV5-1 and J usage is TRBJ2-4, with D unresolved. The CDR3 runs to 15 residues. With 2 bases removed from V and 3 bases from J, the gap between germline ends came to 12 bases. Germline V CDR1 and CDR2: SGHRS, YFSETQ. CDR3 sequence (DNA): TGCGCCAGCAGCTTCGGAAGGTTAGGCAAAAACATTCAGTACTTC. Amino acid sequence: CASSFGRLGKNIQYF.

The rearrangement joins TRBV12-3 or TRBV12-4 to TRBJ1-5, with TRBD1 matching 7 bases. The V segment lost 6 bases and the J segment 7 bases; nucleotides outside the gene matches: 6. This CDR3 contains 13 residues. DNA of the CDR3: TGTGCCAGCAGATCACAGGGGTTACAGCCCCAGCATTTT. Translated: CASRSQGLQPQHF.

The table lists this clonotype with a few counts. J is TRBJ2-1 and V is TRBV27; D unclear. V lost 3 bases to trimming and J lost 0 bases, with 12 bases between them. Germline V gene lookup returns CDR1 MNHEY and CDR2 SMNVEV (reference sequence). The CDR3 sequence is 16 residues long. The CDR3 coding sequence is TGTGCCAGCAGTTTCCGATCCCAAAGCTCCTACAATGAGCAGTTCTTC. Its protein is CASSFRSQSSYNEQFF.

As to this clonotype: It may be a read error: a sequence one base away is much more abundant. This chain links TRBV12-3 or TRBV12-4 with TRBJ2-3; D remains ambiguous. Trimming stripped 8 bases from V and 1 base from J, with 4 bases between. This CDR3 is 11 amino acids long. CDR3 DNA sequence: TGTGCCAGCGCCCGCACAGATACGCAGTATTTT. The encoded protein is CASARTDTQYF.

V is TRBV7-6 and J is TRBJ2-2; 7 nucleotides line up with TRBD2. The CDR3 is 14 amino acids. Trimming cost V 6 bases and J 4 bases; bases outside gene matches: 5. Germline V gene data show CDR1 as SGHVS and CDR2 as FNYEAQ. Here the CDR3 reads CASSIREGTGELFF. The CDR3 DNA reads TGTGCCAGCAGTATCAGGGAGGGCACCGGGGAGCTGTTTTTT.

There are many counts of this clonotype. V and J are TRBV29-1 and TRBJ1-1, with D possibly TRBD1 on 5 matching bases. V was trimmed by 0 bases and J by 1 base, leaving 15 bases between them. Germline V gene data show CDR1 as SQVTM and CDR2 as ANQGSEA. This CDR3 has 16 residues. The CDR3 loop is CSVEDWSGTANTEAFF. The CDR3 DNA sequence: TGCAGCGTTGAAGATTGGTCCGGGACGGCGAACACTGAAGCTTTCTTT. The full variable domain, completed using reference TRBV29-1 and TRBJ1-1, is SAVISQKPSRDICQRGTSLTIQCQVDSQVTMMFWYRQQPGQSLTLIATANQGSEATYESGFVIDKFPISRPNLTFSTLTVSNMSPEDSSIYLCSVEDWSGTANTEAFFGQGTRLTVV.

CDR3 bases: TGTGCCAGCAGCTTGGACGGGGTTGAAGCTTTCTTT. This codes for CASSLDGVEAFF. The chain couples TRBV7-6 to TRBJ1-1; D is ambiguous. V shed 3 bases and J shed 7 bases, with 9 bases lying between them. Per germline, CDR1 SGHVS and CDR2 FNYEAQ. The CDR3 spans 12 residues.

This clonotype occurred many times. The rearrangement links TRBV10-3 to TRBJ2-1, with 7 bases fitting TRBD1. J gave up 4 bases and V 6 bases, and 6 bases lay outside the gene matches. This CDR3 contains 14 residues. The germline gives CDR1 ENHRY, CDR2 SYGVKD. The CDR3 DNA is TGTGCCATCAGGACCGGGACAGAATACAATGAGCAGTTCTTC. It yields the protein CAIRTGTEYNEQFF.

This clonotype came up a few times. The CDR3 DNA is TGTGCCAGCAGCCCGGGTGTTAAGGTGGCAGATACGCAGTATTTT. Translating it yields CASSPGVKVADTQYF. The J gene is TRBJ2-3, the V gene TRBV7-9; no clear D gene. From germline, CDR1 is SEHNR and CDR2 FQNEAQ (reference sequence). V lost 5 bases to trimming and J lost 4 bases, with 16 bases between them. The CDR3 is 15 amino acids.

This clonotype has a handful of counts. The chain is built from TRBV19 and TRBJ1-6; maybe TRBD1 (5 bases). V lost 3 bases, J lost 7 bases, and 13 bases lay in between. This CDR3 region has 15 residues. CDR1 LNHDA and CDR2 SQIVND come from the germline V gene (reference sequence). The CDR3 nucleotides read TGTGCCAGTAGTATCGTCGGCAGGGAAAATTCACCCCTCCACTTT. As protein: CASSIVGRENSPLHF.

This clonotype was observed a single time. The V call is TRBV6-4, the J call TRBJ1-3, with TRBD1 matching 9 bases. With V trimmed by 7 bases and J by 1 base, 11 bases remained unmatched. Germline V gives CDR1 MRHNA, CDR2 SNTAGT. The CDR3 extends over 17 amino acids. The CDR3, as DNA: TGTGCCAGCATCAATCCCGGGACAGGGAGGTCTGGAAACACCATATATTTT. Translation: CASINPGTGRSGNTIYF.

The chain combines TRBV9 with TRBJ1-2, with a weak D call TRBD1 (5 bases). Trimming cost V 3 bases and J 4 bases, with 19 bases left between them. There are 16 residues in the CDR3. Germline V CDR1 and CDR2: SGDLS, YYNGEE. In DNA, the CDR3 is TGTGCCAGCAGCGGACGCTCTTACGTGGGGGGCTATGGCTACACCTTC. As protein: CASSGRSYVGGYGYTF. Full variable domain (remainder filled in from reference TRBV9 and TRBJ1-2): DSGVTQTPKHLITATGQRVTLRCSPRSGDLSVYWYQQSLDQGLQFLIQYYNGEERAKGNILERFSAQQFPDLHSELNLSSLELGDSALYFCASSGRSYVGGYGYTFGSGTRLTVV.

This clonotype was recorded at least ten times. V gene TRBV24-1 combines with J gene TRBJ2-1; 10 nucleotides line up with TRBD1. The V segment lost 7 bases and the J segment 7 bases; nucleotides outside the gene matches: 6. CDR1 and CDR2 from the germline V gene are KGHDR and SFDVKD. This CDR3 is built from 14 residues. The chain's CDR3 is CATSGTGDVNEQFF. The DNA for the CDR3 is TGTGCCACCAGCGGGACAGGGGATGTGAATGAGCAGTTCTTC.

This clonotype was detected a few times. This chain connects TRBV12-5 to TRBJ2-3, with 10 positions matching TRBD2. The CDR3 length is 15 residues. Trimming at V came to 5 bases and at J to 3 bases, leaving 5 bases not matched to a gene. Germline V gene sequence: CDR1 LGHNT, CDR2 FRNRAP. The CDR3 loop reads CASGQLAGVTDTQYF. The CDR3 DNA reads TGTGCTAGTGGTCAGCTAGCGGGGGTTACAGATACGCAGTATTTT.

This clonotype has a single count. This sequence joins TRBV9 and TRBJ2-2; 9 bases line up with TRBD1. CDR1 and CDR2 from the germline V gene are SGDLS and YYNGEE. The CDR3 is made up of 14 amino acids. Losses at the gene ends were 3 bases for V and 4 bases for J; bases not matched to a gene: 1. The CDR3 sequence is CASSDRGLTGELFF. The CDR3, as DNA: TGTGCCAGCAGCGACAGGGGGCTCACCGGGGAGCTGTTTTTT.

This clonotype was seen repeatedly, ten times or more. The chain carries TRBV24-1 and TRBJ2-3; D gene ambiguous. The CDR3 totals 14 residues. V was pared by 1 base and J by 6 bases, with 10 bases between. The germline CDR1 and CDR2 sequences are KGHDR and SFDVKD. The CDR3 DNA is TGTGCCACCAGTGATTTAGGGCCGCTGGATACGCAGTATTTT. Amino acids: CATSDLGPLDTQYF.

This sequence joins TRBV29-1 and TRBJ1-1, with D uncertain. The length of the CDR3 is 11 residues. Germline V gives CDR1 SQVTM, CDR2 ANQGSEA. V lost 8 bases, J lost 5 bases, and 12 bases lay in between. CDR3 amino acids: CSTLGATEAFF. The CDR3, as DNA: TGCAGCACCCTCGGTGCAACTGAAGCTTTCTTT.

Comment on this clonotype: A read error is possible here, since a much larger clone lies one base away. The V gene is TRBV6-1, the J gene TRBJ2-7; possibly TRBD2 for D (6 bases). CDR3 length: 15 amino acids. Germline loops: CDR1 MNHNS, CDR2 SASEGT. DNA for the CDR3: TGTGCCAGCAGTCTATCGACTAGTTACTCCTACGGGCAGTACTTC. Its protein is CASSLSTSYSYGQYF.

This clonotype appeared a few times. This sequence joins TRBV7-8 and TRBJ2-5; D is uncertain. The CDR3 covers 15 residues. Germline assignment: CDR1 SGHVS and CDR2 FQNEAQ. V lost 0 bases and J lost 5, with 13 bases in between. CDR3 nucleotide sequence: TGTGCCAGCAGCTTAGCGGGTCCTCTAGGGGAGACCCAGTACTTC. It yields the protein CASSLAGPLGETQYF.

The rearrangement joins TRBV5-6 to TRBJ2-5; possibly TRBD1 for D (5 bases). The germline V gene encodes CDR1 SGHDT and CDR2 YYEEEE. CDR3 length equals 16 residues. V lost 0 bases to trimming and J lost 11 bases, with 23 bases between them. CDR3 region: CASSLVAGQHDNEQYF. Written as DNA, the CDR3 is TGTGCCAGCAGCTTGGTGGCAGGGCAACACGACAATGAGCAGTACTTC. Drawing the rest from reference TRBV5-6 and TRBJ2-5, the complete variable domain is DAGVTQSPTHLIKTRGQQVTLRCSPKSGHDTVSWYQQALGQGPQFIFQYYEEEERQRGNFPDRFSGHQFPNYSSELNVNALLLGDSALYLCASSLVAGQHDNEQYFGPGTRLLVL.

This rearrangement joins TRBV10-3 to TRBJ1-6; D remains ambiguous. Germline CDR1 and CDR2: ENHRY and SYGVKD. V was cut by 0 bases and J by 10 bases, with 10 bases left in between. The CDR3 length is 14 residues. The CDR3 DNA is TGTGCCATCAGTGAGTCGGCCGAGAAATCACCCCTCCACTTT. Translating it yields CAISESAEKSPLHF.

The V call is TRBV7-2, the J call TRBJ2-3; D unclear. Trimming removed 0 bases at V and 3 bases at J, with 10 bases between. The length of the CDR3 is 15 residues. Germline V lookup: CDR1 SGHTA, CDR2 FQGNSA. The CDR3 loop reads CASSLARYRTDTQYF. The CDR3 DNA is TGTGCCAGCAGCTTAGCCCGATATAGAACAGATACGCAGTATTTT.

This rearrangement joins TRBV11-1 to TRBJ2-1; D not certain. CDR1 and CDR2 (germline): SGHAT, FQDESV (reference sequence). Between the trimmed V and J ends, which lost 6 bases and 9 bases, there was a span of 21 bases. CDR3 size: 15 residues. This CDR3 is CASRKNPALGGEQFF. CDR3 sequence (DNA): TGTGCCAGCAGAAAAAACCCGGCCTTAGGCGGTGAGCAGTTCTTC.

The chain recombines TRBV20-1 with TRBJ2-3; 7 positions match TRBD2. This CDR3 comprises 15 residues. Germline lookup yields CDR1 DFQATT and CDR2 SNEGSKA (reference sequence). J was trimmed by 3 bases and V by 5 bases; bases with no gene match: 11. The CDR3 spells CSAFRLAGPTDTQYF. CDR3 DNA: TGCAGTGCTTTCCGACTAGCAGGACCTACAGATACGCAGTATTTT.

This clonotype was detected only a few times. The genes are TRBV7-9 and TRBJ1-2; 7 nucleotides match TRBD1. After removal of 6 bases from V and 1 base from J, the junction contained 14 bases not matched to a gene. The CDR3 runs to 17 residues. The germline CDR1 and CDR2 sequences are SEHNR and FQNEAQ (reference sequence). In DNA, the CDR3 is TGTGCCAGCAGACGCCTCGGGACAGAGATTCTTAACTATGGCTACACCTTC. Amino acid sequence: CASRRLGTEILNYGYTF.

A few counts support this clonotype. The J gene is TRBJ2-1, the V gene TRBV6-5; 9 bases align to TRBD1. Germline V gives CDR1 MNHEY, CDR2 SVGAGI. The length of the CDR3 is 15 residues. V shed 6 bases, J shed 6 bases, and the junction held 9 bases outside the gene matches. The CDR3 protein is CASRAGTGLTNEQFF. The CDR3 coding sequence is TGTGCCAGCAGAGCCGGGACAGGGTTGACCAATGAGCAGTTCTTC.